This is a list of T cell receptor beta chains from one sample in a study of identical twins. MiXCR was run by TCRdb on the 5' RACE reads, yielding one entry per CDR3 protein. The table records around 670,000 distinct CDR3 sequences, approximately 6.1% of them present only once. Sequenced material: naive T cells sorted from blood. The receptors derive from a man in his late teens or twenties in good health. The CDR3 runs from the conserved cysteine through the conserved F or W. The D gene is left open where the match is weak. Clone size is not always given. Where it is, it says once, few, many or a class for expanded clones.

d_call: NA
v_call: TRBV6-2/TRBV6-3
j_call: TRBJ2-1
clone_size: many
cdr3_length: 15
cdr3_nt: TGTGCCAGCGGCCCTCGGAGCGGTTACTACAATGAGCAGTTCTTC
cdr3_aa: CASGPRSGYYNEQFF

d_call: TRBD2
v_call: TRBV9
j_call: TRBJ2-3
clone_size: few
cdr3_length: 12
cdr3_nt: TGTGCCAGCAGCGTAGTGGGGGGGTCGCAGTATTTT
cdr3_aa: CASSVVGGSQYF

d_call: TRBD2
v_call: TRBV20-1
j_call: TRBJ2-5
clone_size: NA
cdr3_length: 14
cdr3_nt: TGCAGTGCTAGGGCCCTAGCGGGAGAGGAGACCCAGTACTTC
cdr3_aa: CSARALAGEETQYF

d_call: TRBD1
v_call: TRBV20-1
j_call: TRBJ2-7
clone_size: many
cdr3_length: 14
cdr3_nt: TGCAGTGCTGAAGACAGGGATTACTCCTACGAGCAGTACTTC
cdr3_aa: CSAEDRDYSYEQYF

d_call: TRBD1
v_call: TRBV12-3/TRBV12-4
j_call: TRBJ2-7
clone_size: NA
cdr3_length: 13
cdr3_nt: TGTGCCAGCAGACAGGGGGCTTTGTACGAGCAGTACTTC
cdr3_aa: CASRQGALYEQYF

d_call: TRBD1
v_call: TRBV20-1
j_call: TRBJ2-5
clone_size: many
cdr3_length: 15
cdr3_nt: TGCAGTGCTAGACAGTATGGGACAGGGAGCGAGACCCAGTACTTC
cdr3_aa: CSARQYGTGSETQYF

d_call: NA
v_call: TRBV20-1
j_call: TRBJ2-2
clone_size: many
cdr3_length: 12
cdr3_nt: TGCAGTGCCTGGGCTGGTACCGGGGAGCTGTTTTTT
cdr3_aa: CSAWAGTGELFF

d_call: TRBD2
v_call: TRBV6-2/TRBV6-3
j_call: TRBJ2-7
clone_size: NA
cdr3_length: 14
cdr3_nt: TGTGCCAGCAGTTACCTAGCGGGAGACGACGAGCAGTACTTC
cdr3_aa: CASSYLAGDDEQYF

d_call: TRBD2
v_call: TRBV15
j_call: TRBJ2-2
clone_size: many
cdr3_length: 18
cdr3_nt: TGTGCCACCAGCAGGGAGGCGTGGGCGGGAGGAAGCACCGGGGAGCTGTTTTTT
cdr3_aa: CATSREAWAGGSTGELFF

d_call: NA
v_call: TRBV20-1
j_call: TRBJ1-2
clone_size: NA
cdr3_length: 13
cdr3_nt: TGCAGTGCTAGCAGCACATATAACTATGGCTACACCTTC
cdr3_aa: CSASSTYNYGYTF

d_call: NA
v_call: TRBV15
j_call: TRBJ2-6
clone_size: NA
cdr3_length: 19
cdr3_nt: TGTGCCACCAGCGCGGAGAGGGCAGGGATGACCTCTGGGGCCAACGTCCTGACTTTC
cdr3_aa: CATSAERAGMTSGANVLTF

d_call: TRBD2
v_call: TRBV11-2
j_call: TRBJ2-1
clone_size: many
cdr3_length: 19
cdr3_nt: TGTGCCAGCAGCTTACTACATGCTAGCGGGAGGGCCGCCTACAATGAGCAGTTCTTC
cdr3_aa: CASSLLHASGRAAYNEQFF

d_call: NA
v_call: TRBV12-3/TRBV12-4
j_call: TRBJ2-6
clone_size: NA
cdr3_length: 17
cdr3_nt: TGTGCCAGCAGTTTAGCGGGACGTATTCCTGGGGCCAACGTCCTGACTTTC
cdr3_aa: CASSLAGRIPGANVLTF

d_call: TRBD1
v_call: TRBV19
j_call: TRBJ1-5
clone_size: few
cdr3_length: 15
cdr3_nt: TGTGCCAGTAGTATAGATGAGACAGGGGGCCAGCCCCAGCATTTT
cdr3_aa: CASSIDETGGQPQHF

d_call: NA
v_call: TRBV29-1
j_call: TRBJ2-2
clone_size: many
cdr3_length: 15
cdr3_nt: TGCAGCGTTGGATCTGACAGCTCGAACACCGGGGAGCTGTTTTTT
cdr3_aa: CSVGSDSSNTGELFF

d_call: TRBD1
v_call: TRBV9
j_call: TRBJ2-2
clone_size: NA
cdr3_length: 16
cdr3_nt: TGTGCCAGCAGCCCCTGGACAGGGGGTGGTACCGGGGAGCTGTTTTTT
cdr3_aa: CASSPWTGGGTGELFF

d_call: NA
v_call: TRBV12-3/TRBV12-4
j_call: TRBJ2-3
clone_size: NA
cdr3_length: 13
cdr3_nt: TGTGCCAGCAGTCAGGGGATGACAGATACGCAGTATTTT
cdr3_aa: CASSQGMTDTQYF

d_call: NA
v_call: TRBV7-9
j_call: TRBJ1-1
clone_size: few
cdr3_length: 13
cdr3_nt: TGTGCCAGCATATCGGGGGAGTATACTGAAGCTTTCTTT
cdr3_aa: CASISGEYTEAFF

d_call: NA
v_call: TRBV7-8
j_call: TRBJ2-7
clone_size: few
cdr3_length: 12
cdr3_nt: TGTGCCAGCAGCTTACTAATAGCCGAGCAGTACTTC
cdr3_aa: CASSLLIAEQYF

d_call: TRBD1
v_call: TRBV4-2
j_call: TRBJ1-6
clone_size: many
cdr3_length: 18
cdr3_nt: TGTGCCAGCAGCCAAGATGTTGACAGGGGGTTCGGTAGTTCACCCCTCCACTTT
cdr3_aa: CASSQDVDRGFGSSPLHF

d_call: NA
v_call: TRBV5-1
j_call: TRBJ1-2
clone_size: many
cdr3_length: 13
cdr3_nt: TGCGCCAGCAGCACGGACGGTCTATATGGCTACACCTTC
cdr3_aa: CASSTDGLYGYTF

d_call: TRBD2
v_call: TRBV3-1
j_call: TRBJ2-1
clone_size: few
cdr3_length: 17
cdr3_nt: TGTGCCAGCAGCCAAGTTAGCGGGAGGGCCGCCTACAATGAGCAGTTCTTC
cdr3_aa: CASSQVSGRAAYNEQFF

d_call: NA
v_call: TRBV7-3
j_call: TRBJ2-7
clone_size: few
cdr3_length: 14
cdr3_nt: TGTGCCACTGCGGAGGGGGCCAACTCCTACGAGCAGTACTTC
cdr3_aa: CATAEGANSYEQYF

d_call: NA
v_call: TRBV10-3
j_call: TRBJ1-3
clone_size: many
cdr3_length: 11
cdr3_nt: TGTGCCGCCCGGGAGAGGGACACCATATATTTT
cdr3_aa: CAARERDTIYF

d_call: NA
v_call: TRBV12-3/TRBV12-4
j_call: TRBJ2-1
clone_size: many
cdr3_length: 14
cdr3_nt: TGTGCCAGCAGTCCCAGCGAAAGATACAATGAGCAGTTCTTC
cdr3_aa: CASSPSERYNEQFF

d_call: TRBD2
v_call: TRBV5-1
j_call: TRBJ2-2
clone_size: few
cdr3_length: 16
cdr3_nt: TGCGCCAGCAGCTTGGCCCTAGCGGCTAACACCGGGGAGCTGTTTTTT
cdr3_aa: CASSLALAANTGELFF

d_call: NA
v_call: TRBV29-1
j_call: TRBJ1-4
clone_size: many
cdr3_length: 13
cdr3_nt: TGCAGCGTCCAAGCGAGTAGTAATGAAAAACTGTTTTTT
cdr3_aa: CSVQASSNEKLFF

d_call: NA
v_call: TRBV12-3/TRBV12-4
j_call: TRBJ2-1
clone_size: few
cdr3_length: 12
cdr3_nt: TGTGCCAGCAACTTCCTCGCCAATGAGCAGTTCTTC
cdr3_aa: CASNFLANEQFF

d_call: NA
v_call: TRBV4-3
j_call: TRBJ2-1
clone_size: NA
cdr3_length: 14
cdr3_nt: TGCGCCAGCAGCCAGTCGATTAATCTGAATGAGCAGTTCTTC
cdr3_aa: CASSQSINLNEQFF

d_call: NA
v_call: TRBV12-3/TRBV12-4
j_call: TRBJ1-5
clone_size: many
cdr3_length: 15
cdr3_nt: TGTGCCAGCAGTTTTTCATCGGGGAGTGAGCAGCCCCAGCATTTT
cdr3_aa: CASSFSSGSEQPQHF

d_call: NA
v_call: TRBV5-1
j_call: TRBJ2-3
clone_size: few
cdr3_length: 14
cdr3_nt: TGCGCCAGCAATTCCGGACCCCCGGCAGATACGCAGTATTTT
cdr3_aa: CASNSGPPADTQYF

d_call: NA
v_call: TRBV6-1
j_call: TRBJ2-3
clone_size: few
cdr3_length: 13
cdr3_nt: TGTGCCAGCAGGAAAGGATCAACAGATACGCAGTATTTT
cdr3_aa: CASRKGSTDTQYF

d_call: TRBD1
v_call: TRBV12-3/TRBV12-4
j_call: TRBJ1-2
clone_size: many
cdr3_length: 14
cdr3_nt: TGTGCCAGCAGGCTCAGGGGGGCCGTCTATGGCTACACCTTC
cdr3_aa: CASRLRGAVYGYTF

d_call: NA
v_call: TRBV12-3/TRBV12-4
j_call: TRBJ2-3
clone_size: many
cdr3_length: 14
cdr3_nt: TGTGCCAGCAGACCCCCAGGGCCGACAGATACGCAGTATTTT
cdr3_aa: CASRPPGPTDTQYF

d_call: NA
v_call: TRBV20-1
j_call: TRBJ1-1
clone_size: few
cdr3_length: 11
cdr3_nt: TGCAGTGCTAGGAAGACAGGCGAAGCTTTCTTT
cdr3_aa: CSARKTGEAFF

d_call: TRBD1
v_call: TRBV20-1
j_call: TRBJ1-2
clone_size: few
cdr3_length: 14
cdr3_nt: TGCAGTGCCCCGATAGTAGGGACAGGGGTTGGCTACACCTTC
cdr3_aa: CSAPIVGTGVGYTF

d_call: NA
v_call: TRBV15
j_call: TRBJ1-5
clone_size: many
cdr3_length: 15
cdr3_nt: TGTGCCACCAGCAGACAAATTTCAAGCAATCAGCCCCAGCATTTT
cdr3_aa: CATSRQISSNQPQHF